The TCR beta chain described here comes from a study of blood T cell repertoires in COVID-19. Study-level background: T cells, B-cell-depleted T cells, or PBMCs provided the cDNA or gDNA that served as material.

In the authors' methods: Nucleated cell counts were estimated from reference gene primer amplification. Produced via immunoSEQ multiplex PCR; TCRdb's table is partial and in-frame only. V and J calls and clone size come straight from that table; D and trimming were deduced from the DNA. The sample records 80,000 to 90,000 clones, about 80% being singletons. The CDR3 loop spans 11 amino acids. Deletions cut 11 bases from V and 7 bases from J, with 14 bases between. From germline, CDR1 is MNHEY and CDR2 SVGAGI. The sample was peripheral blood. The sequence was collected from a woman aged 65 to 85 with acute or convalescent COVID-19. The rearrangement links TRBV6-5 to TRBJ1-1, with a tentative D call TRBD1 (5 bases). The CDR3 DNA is TGTGCCGGGGCCTCTTACCTTGAAGCTTTCTTT. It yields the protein CAGASYLEAFF.